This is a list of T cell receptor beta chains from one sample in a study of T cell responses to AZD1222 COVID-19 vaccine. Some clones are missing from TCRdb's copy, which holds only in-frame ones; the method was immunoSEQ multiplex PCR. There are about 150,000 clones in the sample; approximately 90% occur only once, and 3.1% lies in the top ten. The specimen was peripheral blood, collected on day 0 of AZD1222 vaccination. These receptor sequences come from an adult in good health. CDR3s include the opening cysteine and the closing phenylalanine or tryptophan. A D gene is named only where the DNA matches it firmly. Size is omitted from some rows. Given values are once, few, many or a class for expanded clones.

CDR3aa: CATRTRGESNQPQHF; CDR3nt: TGTGCCACCCGCACCCGGGGGGAGAGCAATCAGCCCCAGCATTTT; v_gene: TRBV19; len: 15; abundance: NA; j_gene: TRBJ1-5; d_gene: NA
CDR3aa: CASSITGANYGYTF; CDR3nt: TGTGCCAGTAGTATAACAGGAGCTAACTATGGCTACACCTTC; v_gene: TRBV19; len: 14; abundance: NA; j_gene: TRBJ1-2; d_gene: NA
CDR3aa: CASGLRQGRNNEQFF; CDR3nt: TGTGCTAGTGGTTTGAGACAGGGGAGGAACAATGAGCAGTTCTTC; v_gene: TRBV12-5; len: 15; abundance: NA; j_gene: TRBJ2-1; d_gene: TRBD1
CDR3aa: CASSRRGAVQPQHF; CDR3nt: TGTGCCAGCAGCCGGAGGGGGGCGGTTCAGCCCCAGCATTTT; v_gene: TRBV11-2; len: 14; abundance: NA; j_gene: TRBJ1-5; d_gene: NA
CDR3aa: CASTRIGYGYTF; CDR3nt: TGTGCCAGCACCAGGATTGGATATGGCTACACCTTC; v_gene: TRBV28; len: 12; abundance: NA; j_gene: TRBJ1-2; d_gene: NA
CDR3aa: CASSFTGGPNEQFF; CDR3nt: TGTGCCAGCAGCTTTACGGGGGGTCCCAATGAGCAGTTCTTC; v_gene: TRBV11-1; len: 14; abundance: once; j_gene: TRBJ2-1; d_gene: TRBD2
CDR3aa: CASSARTGVQPQHF; CDR3nt: TGTGCCAGTAGTGCCAGGACAGGGGTTCAGCCCCAGCATTTT; v_gene: TRBV19; len: 14; abundance: NA; j_gene: TRBJ1-5; d_gene: TRBD1
CDR3aa: CASSRAPATEAFF; CDR3nt: TGTGCCAGCAGCCGGGCCCCGGCGACTGAAGCTTTCTTT; v_gene: TRBV14; len: 13; abundance: NA; j_gene: TRBJ1-1; d_gene: NA
CDR3aa: CASRKGQGAYEQYF; CDR3nt: TGTGCCAGCAGGAAGGGACAGGGGGCATACGAGCAGTACTTC; v_gene: TRBV5-6; len: 14; abundance: NA; j_gene: TRBJ2-7; d_gene: TRBD1
CDR3aa: CASSYWGVEAFF; CDR3nt: TGTGCCAGCAGTTATTGGGGTGTCGAAGCTTTCTTT; v_gene: TRBV6-2/TRBV6-3; len: 12; abundance: NA; j_gene: TRBJ1-1; d_gene: NA
CDR3aa: CASSSSPYQGIGETQYF; CDR3nt: TGTGCCAGCAGCTCTAGTCCATACCAGGGGATCGGTGAGACCCAGTACTTC; v_gene: TRBV7-9; len: 17; abundance: NA; j_gene: TRBJ2-5; d_gene: NA